Shown below are 29 T cell receptor beta chains from a single sample sequenced in a study of Ad26.COV2.S vaccination and SARS-CoV-2 variants. Produced via immunoSEQ multiplex PCR; TCRdb's table is partial and in-frame only. The sample yields roughly 510,000 clones, about 83% seen once. The treatment here: around 19 received Ad26.COV2.S at low or high dose, single or two shots; about 5 received placebo; per-sample allocation not given. Sampling took place 63 days after the first vaccine or placebo injection. The sequenced sample was peripheral blood, obtained in a trial of Ad26.COV2.S vaccine versus placebo. The receptors originated from a person aged 18 to 59 who received the Ad26.COV2.S COVID-19 vaccine or a placebo.

CDR3 in amino acids: CAAAFGRQNQPQHF. CDR3 in DNA: TGTGCCGCGGCATTTGGACGGCAAAATCAGCCCCAGCATTTT. The chain couples TRBV6-5 to TRBJ1-5, with D uncertain. The germline V gene encodes CDR1 MNHEY and CDR2 SVGAGI. This CDR3 region has 14 residues. V was clipped by 11 bases and J by 4 bases, with 18 bases between them.

This chain connects TRBV5-8 to TRBJ2-1; 7 bases line up with TRBD2. Trimming removed 1 base from V and 5 bases from J; junction bases left unmatched: 6. The CDR3 is 15 amino acids. Germline V gene data show CDR1 as SGHTS and CDR2 as YDEGEE. The CDR3 here is CASSLLAGVHNEQFF. The CDR3 nucleotides are TGTGCCAGCAGCTTGCTGGCGGGAGTCCACAATGAGCAGTTCTTC.

This chain joins TRBV6-5 and TRBJ2-3; 9 positions agree with TRBD2. This CDR3 region has 13 residues. Trimming removed 8 bases from V and 13 bases from J; junction bases left unmatched: 13. CDR1 and CDR2 (germline): MNHEY, SVGAGI. CDR3 nucleotides: TGTGCCAGCTGGTCAGGGACTAGCTATAGGGAGTATTTT. It yields the protein CASWSGTSYREYF.

This rearrangement joins TRBV5-8 to TRBJ1-6, with D maybe TRBD1 (6 bases). The CDR3 is 15 amino acids. The germline V and J ends were trimmed by 2 bases and 3 bases, with 9 bases remaining between them. Germline assignment: CDR1 SGHTS and CDR2 YDEGEE. The CDR3 loop reads CASSFVRGYNSPLHF. The CDR3 nucleotides read TGTGCCAGCAGCTTTGTCAGGGGCTATAATTCACCCCTCCACTTT.

The V gene is TRBV7-2, the J gene TRBJ2-7; D is unclear. The germline V gene encodes CDR1 SGHTA and CDR2 FQGNSA. Trimming pared 5 bases from V and 7 bases from J, leaving 12 bases between. The length of the CDR3 is 12 residues. CDR3 sequence reads: CASSPLFDEQYF. The CDR3 DNA follows: TGTGCCAGCAGCCCTCTCTTTGATGAGCAGTACTTC.

The gene calls are TRBV7-2 and TRBJ2-5; 10 bases map to TRBD2. Germline assignment: CDR1 SGHTA and CDR2 FQGNSA. Trimming at V came to 2 bases and at J to 5 bases, leaving 8 bases not matched to a gene. This CDR3 is built from 16 residues. The DNA for the CDR3 is TGTGCCAGCAGCTTAAGGTCTAGCGGGAGCCGGGAGACCCAGTACTTC. This encodes CASSLRSSGSRETQYF.

The chain combines TRBV5-1 with TRBJ2-7; 8 nucleotides agree with TRBD1. V lost 4 bases, J lost 4 bases, and 13 bases stayed unmatched. In germline, CDR1 is SGHRS, CDR2 YFSETQ. The CDR3 runs 16 residues. Here the CDR3 reads CASSLGRLQGAYEQYF. The CDR3 bases are TGCGCCAGCAGCCTCGGGCGGCTGCAGGGGGCTTACGAGCAGTACTTC.

The chain links TRBV6-2 or TRBV6-3 to TRBJ2-7; no definite D call. This CDR3 contains 14 residues. The V end was cut by 2 bases, the J end by 0 bases, with 8 bases between. Germline V gives CDR1 MNHEY, CDR2 SVGEGT. The CDR3 coding sequence is TGTGCCAGCAGTTACGGCCAGTTCTCCTACGAGCAGTACTTC. The encoded protein is CASSYGQFSYEQYF.

CDR3 loop: CATSRDLRPSGVQETQYF. The CDR3 DNA reads as TGTGCCACCAGCAGAGATCTTCGTCCTAGCGGGGTCCAAGAGACCCAGTACTTC. The V and J genes are TRBV15 and TRBJ2-5; 9 bases line up with TRBD2. Germline V gene sequence: CDR1 LNHNV, CDR2 YYDKDF (reference sequence). The CDR3 loop spans 18 amino acids. After removal of 0 bases from V and 1 base from J, the junction contained 9 bases not matched to a gene.

The rearrangement uses TRBV4-3 and TRBJ2-1; 8 nucleotides agree with TRBD2. Per the germline V gene, CDR1 is LGHNA and CDR2 is YSLEER. This CDR3 contains 15 residues. With V trimmed by 1 base and J by 5 bases, 4 bases remained unmatched. CDR3 residues: CASSQGSSGNNEQFF. The CDR3 DNA reads TGCGCCAGCAGCCAAGGGAGTAGCGGGAACAATGAGCAGTTCTTC.

This clone has more than one count but fewer than ten. The chain employs TRBV7-2 and TRBJ2-2; unclear D gene. Germline V gene sequence: CDR1 SGHTA, CDR2 FQGNSA. V dropped 5 bases and J dropped 6 bases, with 4 bases sitting between them. The CDR3 totals 11 residues. CDR3 coding DNA: TGTGCCAGCAGCACATCCGGGGAGCTGTTTTTT. It is translated as CASSTSGELFF.

This chain links TRBV19 with TRBJ2-7, with D perhaps matching TRBD1 (6 bases). The CDR3 runs to 14 residues. The ends were cut back, 6 bases at V and 2 bases at J, with 14 bases in the middle. Germline loops: CDR1 LNHDA, CDR2 SQIVND (reference sequence). CDR3 nucleotides: TGTGCCAGTAGCCAGGCAGGGGAAACCTACGAGCAGTACTTC. Residues: CASSQAGETYEQYF.

This clone was seen a few times. The chain carries TRBV6-2 or TRBV6-3 and TRBJ1-5, with D hard to call. Germline-derived CDR1 and CDR2 are MNHEY and SVGEGT. The CDR3 sequence is 14 residues long. The V gene lost 2 bases and the J gene lost 6 bases, with 11 bases spanning the gap. CDR3 protein: CASSYQSASQPQHF. In DNA, the CDR3 is TGTGCCAGCAGTTACCAGTCAGCTAGTCAGCCCCAGCATTTT.

The rearrangement joins TRBV9 to TRBJ1-1; no clear D. V was trimmed by 0 bases and J by 1 base, leaving 22 bases between them. The CDR3 contains 19 residues. The germline V gene encodes CDR1 SGDLS and CDR2 YYNGEE. CDR3 DNA: TGTGCCAGCAGCGTAGACCCCCTCGACACCCCCGGGCGGAACACTGAAGCTTTCTTT. Amino acids: CASSVDPLDTPGRNTEAFF.

V gene TRBV2 combines with J gene TRBJ2-5, with 11 bases fitting TRBD1. Germline values: CDR1 SNHLY, CDR2 FYNNEI. V trimming: 8 bases; J trimming: 4 bases; junction bases outside the gene matches: 12. The CDR3 loop spans 16 amino acids. The CDR3 spells CASRYPRTGGLETQYF. In nucleotides, the CDR3 is TGTGCCAGCCGATACCCCAGGACAGGGGGCTTAGAGACCCAGTACTTC.

The rearrangement joins TRBV7-8 to TRBJ2-2, with TRBD1 matching over 8 bases. Germline V gives CDR1 SGHVS, CDR2 FQNEAQ. The CDR3 covers 15 residues. The ends lost 2 bases at V and 4 bases at J; junction bases unmatched: 3. DNA for the CDR3: TGTGCCAGCAGCTTACAGGGGGCCGTCACCGGGGAGCTGTTTTTT. It is translated as CASSLQGAVTGELFF.

This rearrangement joins TRBV27 to TRBJ2-1; the match to TRBD2 covers 14 bases. V dropped 1 base and J dropped 9; count of bases not matched to a gene: 2. Germline V gene lookup returns CDR1 MNHEY and CDR2 SMNVEV (reference sequence). The CDR3 totals 15 residues. CDR3 DNA: TGTGCCAGCAGTTTATTCGGACTAGCGGGAGGTGAGCAGTTCTTC. Translated, it gives CASSLFGLAGGEQFF.

This chain connects TRBV5-6 to TRBJ1-2; D is uncertain. This CDR3 has 13 residues. Germline assignment: CDR1 SGHDT and CDR2 YYEEEE. V lost 0 bases to trimming and J lost 7 bases, with 10 bases between them. The CDR3 spells CASSLGTRGGYTF. CDR3 DNA sequence: TGTGCCAGCAGCTTGGGAACTCGCGGTGGCTACACCTTC.

The sample holds a few counts of this clone. Within the sample, other DNA sequences also encode this same CDR3. The chain joins TRBV6-5 to TRBJ2-7, with no clear D. The CDR3 length is 12 residues. V shed 8 bases and J shed 4 bases, with 12 bases lying between them. Per germline, CDR1 MNHEY and CDR2 SVGAGI. The CDR3, as DNA: TGTGCCAGCCGGGCTATTAGTTACGAGCAGTACTTC. Its translation: CASRAISYEQYF.

The chain couples TRBV29-1 to TRBJ2-7, with D unresolved. Germline assignment: CDR1 SQVTM and CDR2 ANQGSEA. The CDR3 is 12 amino acids. V was cut by 4 bases and J by 2 bases, with 9 bases left in between. The CDR3 protein is CSVVEDTYEQYF. As DNA, the CDR3 is TGCAGCGTTGTCGAGGATACCTACGAGCAGTACTTC.

The chain carries TRBV19 and TRBJ2-7, with 8 positions matching TRBD2. Looked up from germline, CDR1 is LNHDA and CDR2 is SQIVND (reference sequence). With 5 bases clipped from V and 6 bases from J, the junction kept 9 bases outside the gene matches. CDR3 length: 14 amino acids. This chain's CDR3 is CASSRTTGTSEQYF. As DNA, the CDR3 is TGTGCCAGTAGTCGGACAACCGGGACTAGCGAGCAGTACTTC.

The rearrangement joins TRBV18 to TRBJ2-3; perhaps TRBD1 as D (6 bases). Germline CDR1 KGHSH, CDR2 LQKENI. V gave up 0 bases and J gave up 4 bases, with 14 bases separating them. The CDR3 is 16 residues long. The CDR3 DNA follows: TGTGCCAGCTCACCACCGAGACGACAGGCGCCAGATACGCAGTATTTT. The encoded protein is CASSPPRRQAPDTQYF. Based on the CDR3 plus reference TRBV18 and TRBJ2-3, the full variable domain is NAGVMQNPRHLVRRRGQEARLRCSPMKGHSHVYWYRQLPEEGLKFMVYLQKENIIDESGMPKERFSAEFPKEGPSILRIQQVVRGDSAAYFCASSPPRRQAPDTQYFGPGTRLTVL.

There are a few counts of this clone. The chain carries TRBV5-4 and TRBJ2-1; D remains unclear. This CDR3 comprises 12 residues. With 4 bases removed from V and 5 bases from J, the gap between germline ends came to 7 bases. The germline V gene encodes CDR1 SGHNT and CDR2 YYREEE (reference sequence). The CDR3 sequence is CASSQQHNEQFF. The DNA for the CDR3 is TGTGCCAGCAGCCAACAGCACAATGAGCAGTTCTTC.

In this sample, this clone turned up once. The chain is built from TRBV11-2 and TRBJ1-3; D gene ambiguous. The CDR3 is made up of 16 amino acids. V was pared by 5 bases and J by 2 bases, with 16 bases between. In germline, CDR1 is SGHAT, CDR2 FQNNGV. The CDR3 DNA reads as TGTGCCAGCAGCCCACGGGTGGCCCAGACTGGAAACACCATATATTTT. Amino acids: CASSPRVAQTGNTIYF.

The chain joins TRBV18 to TRBJ2-7, with D perhaps TRBD1 (5 bases). Germline V CDR1 and CDR2: KGHSH, LQKENI. This CDR3 spans 12 amino acids. Trimming removed 6 bases from V and 5 bases from J, with 11 bases in between. The CDR3 DNA reads TGTGCCAGCTCCAGGGTTGGCGACGAGCAGTACTTC. This sequence encodes CASSRVGDEQYF.

The CDR3 region has the DNA TGTGCCAGCAGCCCTAGCGTTGCGCTTACCTACGAGCAGTACTTC. This codes for CASSPSVALTYEQYF. V and J are TRBV7-2 and TRBJ2-7, with D maybe TRBD2 (6 bases). The CDR3 totals 15 residues. The V end lost 5 bases, the J end lost 2 bases, and 16 bases lay between the germline ends. CDR1 is SGHTA, CDR2 FQGNSA, per germline. The full variable domain, with the rest looked up from reference TRBV7-2 and TRBJ2-7, is GAGVSQSPSNKVTEKGKDVELRCDPISGHTALYWYRQSLGQGLEFLIYFQGNSAPDKSGLPSDRFSAERTGGSVSTLTIQRTQQEDSAVYLCASSPSVALTYEQYFGPGTRLTVT.

The chain joins TRBV30 to TRBJ2-7, with 8 bases matching TRBD1. The V gene's germline CDR1 is GTSNPN and CDR2 SVGIG (reference sequence). The CDR3 totals 12 residues. J was trimmed by 6 bases and V by 4 bases; bases with no gene match: 5. The CDR3 reads CAWKDRDREQYF. CDR3 DNA sequence: TGTGCCTGGAAGGACAGGGATCGCGAGCAGTACTTC. Combining the CDR3 with reference TRBV30 and TRBJ2-7 gives the whole variable domain SQTIHQWPATLVQPVGSPLSLECTVEGTSNPNLYWYRQAAGRGLQLLFYSVGIGQISSEVPQNLSASRPQDRQFILSSKKLLLSDSGFYLCAWKDRDREQYFGPGTRLTVT.

CDR3 bases: TGTGCCGCTGCAGGGGGCCCGCAGGTTACCGAGAACACTGAAGCTTTCTTT. The encoded protein is CAAAGGPQVTENTEAFF. This chain connects TRBV19 to TRBJ1-1, with TRBD1 matching 8 bases. This CDR3 contains 17 residues. Germline CDR1 and CDR2: LNHDA and SQIVND (reference sequence). Losses at the gene ends were 11 bases for V and 1 base for J; bases not matched to a gene: 18.

This clone has only one observation. The chain has TRBV14 and TRBJ2-3; possibly TRBD2 for D (7 bases). Germline CDR1 reads SGHDN; CDR2 reads FVKESK. V dropped 0 bases and J dropped 1 base, with 17 bases sitting between them. This CDR3 region has 18 residues. The CDR3 loop is CASSQDSAGATGTDTQYF. In DNA form, the CDR3 reads TGTGCCAGCAGCCAAGACTCGGCGGGGGCTACTGGCACAGATACGCAGTATTTT. Full variable domain (missing parts from reference TRBV14 and TRBJ2-3): EAGVTQFPSHSVIEKGQTVTLRCDPISGHDNLYWYRRVMGKEIKFLLHFVKESKQDESGMPNNRFLAERTGGTYSTLKVQPAELEDSGVYFCASSQDSAGATGTDTQYFGPGTRLTVL.